This TCR beta chain was profiled in a study of CD8+ T cells in alopecia areata. Study-wide context: The drug, oral tofacitinib, was given to treated patients at 5 to 10 mg twice daily. Dosing with tofacitinib proceeded for 6 to 18 months, followed by 6 months off drug.

Described treatment: oral pan-JAK inhibitor, 5-10 mg twice daily. V shed 3 bases and J shed 1 base, with 9 bases lying between them. CDR3 length: 14 amino acids. The germline V gene encodes CDR1 MNHEY and CDR2 SMNVEV (reference sequence). The table lists this clone with a few counts. cDNA prepared by RNA extraction and subsequent reverse transcription served as the template for sequencing. Only in-frame clones appear in the TCRdb table, and some are missing; sequencing was by immunoSEQ multiplex PCR. The sample lists over 95,000 clones; 60% to 65% were seen once. Source: CD8+ T cells sorted from blood, taken at week 4, from a patient treated with tofacitinib. This clonotype was obtained from a human donor with alopecia areata. The chain recombines TRBV27 with TRBJ2-5; D tentatively reads TRBD1 or TRBD2 (6 bases each). The CDR3 loop reads CASSFGGSQETQYF. The CDR3 nucleotides read TGTGCCAGCAGTTTCGGGGGCAGCCAAGAGACCCAGTACTTC.